The next 25 T cell receptor beta chains were all read from a single sample in a study of cytomegalovirus exposure and HLA in healthy donors. PCR employed 60 Vbeta and 13 Jbeta primers. Some clones are missing from TCRdb's copy, which holds only in-frame ones; the method was immunoSEQ multiplex PCR. The repertoire holds some 200,000 clones, with roughly 87% as singletons. The sample consisted of PBMCs. Receptors were obtained from a girl less than two years old in good health and CMV-seronegative.

J is TRBJ1-2 and V is TRBV4-2; D perhaps matches TRBD1 (6 bases). Germline lookup yields CDR1 LGHNA and CDR2 YNFKEQ. The CDR3 contains 16 residues. V was clipped by 1 base and J by 0 bases, with 12 bases between them. CDR3 region: CASSQGTEGANYGYTF. The DNA of the CDR3 is TGTGCCAGCAGCCAAGGGACAGAGGGAGCTAACTATGGCTACACCTTC.

CDR3 region: CASSLSSGGDTQYF. CDR3 DNA sequence: TGTGCCAGCAGTTTATCCAGCGGGGGCGATACGCAGTATTTT. This sequence joins TRBV27 and TRBJ2-3; TRBD2 aligns across 8 bases. V trimming: 0 bases; J trimming: 6 bases; junction bases outside the gene matches: 2. This CDR3 has 14 amino acids. The germline gives CDR1 MNHEY, CDR2 SMNVEV (reference sequence).

V and J are TRBV21-1 and TRBJ1-3; the D segment call TRBD1 is taken from the table without a DNA check. TRBV21-1 is a recognized pseudogene. This CDR3 spans 15 amino acids. Here the CDR3 DNA reads TGTGCCAGCAAACCATCAGGTTCCTCTGGAAACACCATATATTTT. Residues: CASKPSGSSGNTIYF.

This clone was detected only a few times. The chain recombines TRBV27 with TRBJ2-7; tentatively, D is TRBD2 (6 bases). CDR3 length: 17 residues. CDR1 and CDR2 (germline): MNHEY, SMNVEV (reference sequence). Trimming took 5 bases from V and 5 from J, leaving 25 bases between them. The CDR3 nucleotides read TGTGCCAGCAGTACCCCGACTAGTTTCTGGGGAATGGACGAGCAGTACTTC. Translated: CASSTPTSFWGMDEQYF.

J is TRBJ1-4 and V is TRBV2, with TRBD1 as a possible D gene (5 bases). V dropped 7 bases and J dropped 6 bases, with 18 bases sitting between them. The CDR3 sequence is 15 residues long. Germline CDR1 reads SNHLY; CDR2 reads FYNNEI. The CDR3 spells CASTVMGGNYEKLFF. CDR3 nucleotide sequence: TGTGCCAGCACGGTCATGGGGGGGAATTATGAAAAACTGTTTTTT. Complete variable domain (other parts from reference TRBV2 and TRBJ1-4): EPEVTQTPSHQVTQMGQEVILRCVPISNHLYFYWYRQILGQKVEFLVSFYNNEISEKSEIFDDQFSVERPDGSNFTLKIRSTKLEDSAMYFCASTVMGGNYEKLFFGSGTQLSVL.

The V gene is TRBV7-9, the J gene TRBJ2-2, with 7 bases aligning to TRBD1. In germline, CDR1 is SEHNR, CDR2 FQNEAQ (reference sequence). The CDR3 is 17 amino acids. Unmatched junction bases numbered 11, after V lost 3 bases and J lost 4 bases. This chain's CDR3 is CASSFRTGTSPTGELFF. The CDR3 nucleotides are TGTGCCAGCAGCTTTCGGACAGGTACCAGTCCCACCGGGGAGCTGTTTTTT.

This chain uses TRBV5-6 with TRBJ2-7; possibly TRBD1 for D (6 bases). V lost 3 bases, J lost 0 bases, and 16 bases lay in between. CDR1 and CDR2 (germline): SGHDT, YYEEEE. The CDR3 is 16 amino acids. In DNA, the CDR3 is TGTGCCAGCAGCTCCCGGACAGACCTCCTCTCCTACGAGCAGTACTTC. It translates to CASSSRTDLLSYEQYF.

The rearrangement links TRBV4-1 to TRBJ2-3, with D unresolved. Germline values: CDR1 MGHRA, CDR2 YSYEKL. There are 14 residues in the CDR3. Trimming cost V 2 bases and J 0 bases, with 6 bases left between them. The DNA of the CDR3 is TGCGCCAGCAGCCAACCAACTAGCACAGATACGCAGTATTTT. The encoded protein is CASSQPTSTDTQYF.

This clone was recorded a few times. The chain combines TRBV6-6 with TRBJ1-6; no clear D gene. Germline V lookup: CDR1 MNHNY, CDR2 SVGAGI (reference sequence). The CDR3 spans 15 residues. V was clipped by 0 bases and J by 8 bases, with 11 bases between them. The DNA for the CDR3 is TGTGCCAGCAGTTACTCGAGACCCGGGGATTCACCCCTCCACTTT. Its translation is CASSYSRPGDSPLHF.

The V gene is TRBV7-2, the J gene TRBJ2-1; D might be TRBD2 (6 bases). Per the germline V gene, CDR1 is SGHTA and CDR2 is FQGNSA. V lost 5 bases to trimming and J lost 8 bases, with 13 bases between them. The CDR3 totals 13 residues. CDR3 in amino acids: CASSPTREDEQFF. The CDR3 nucleotides are TGTGCCAGCAGCCCCACGAGGGAGGATGAGCAGTTCTTC. The variable domain in full, completed from reference TRBV7-2 and TRBJ2-1, reads GAGVSQSPSNKVTEKGKDVELRCDPISGHTALYWYRQSLGQGLEFLIYFQGNSAPDKSGLPSDRFSAERTGGSVSTLTIQRTQQEDSAVYLCASSPTREDEQFFGPGTRLTVL.

The chain carries TRBV6-6 and TRBJ1-3; D possibly corresponds to TRBD1 (5 bases). V was shortened by 0 bases and J by 14 bases, with 14 bases between the two germline ends. The CDR3 covers 13 residues. Germline values: CDR1 MNHNY, CDR2 SVGAGI (reference sequence). The CDR3 DNA sequence: TGTGCCAGCAGTTACTCGGGGGGGGGACTCGTATATTTT. Residues: CASSYSGGGLVYF.

This clone was picked up one time. The chain uses TRBV27 and TRBJ1-6; D is unresolved. Germline loops: CDR1 MNHEY, CDR2 SMNVEV (reference sequence). The V end lost 0 bases, the J end lost 6 bases, and 15 bases lay between the germline ends. CDR3 length: 17 amino acids. CDR3 amino acids: CASSLSKSSSFNSPLHF. CDR3 in DNA: TGTGCCAGCAGTTTATCGAAGAGTTCAAGCTTTAATTCACCCCTCCACTTT.

With respect to this clone: A junction boundary mismatches the germline segment, possibly from a read error. The chain has TRBV15 and TRBJ1-6; D gene unclear. Germline V CDR1 and CDR2: LNHNV, YYDKDF (reference sequence). The CDR3 extends over 15 amino acids. The CDR3 nucleotides are TGTGCCACCAGCAGAGACTCCCGGGGAAATTTACCCCTCCACTTT. It encodes CATSRDSRGNLPLHF.

The J gene is TRBJ1-4, the V gene TRBV6-5, with no clear D. Germline V gives CDR1 MNHEY, CDR2 SVGAGI. This CDR3 spans 15 amino acids. The V end was cut by 6 bases, the J end by 0 bases, with 11 bases between. In nucleotides, the CDR3 is TGTGCCAGCAGCTCCAACTACGCAACTAATGAAAAACTGTTTTTT. Its translation is CASSSNYATNEKLFF.

V and J are TRBV15 and TRBJ2-1, with 8 bases aligning to TRBD2. CDR1 is LNHNV, CDR2 YYDKDF, per germline (reference sequence). The CDR3 is 15 residues long. V lost 1 base, J lost 10 bases, and 9 bases stayed unmatched. CDR3 sequence: CATSRVLGGGREQFF. As DNA, the CDR3 is TGTGCCACCAGCAGAGTGTTGGGCGGGGGGAGAGAGCAGTTCTTC.

The rearrangement links TRBV14 to TRBJ2-7; TRBD2 agrees at 12 bases. The V gene's germline CDR1 is SGHDN and CDR2 FVKESK. J gave up 2 bases and V 3 bases, and 14 bases lay outside the gene matches. This CDR3 region has 19 residues. CDR3 nucleotide sequence: TGTGCCAGCAGCCATAGTTTACTAGCGGGAGGAGTCACGGCCTACGAGCAGTACTTC. Protein product: CASSHSLLAGGVTAYEQYF.

This clone was observed once. The gene calls are TRBV7-9 and TRBJ2-3, with 7 bases aligning to TRBD1. The CDR3 loop spans 15 amino acids. V was clipped by 7 bases and J by 0 bases; unmatched bases: 7. The germline gives CDR1 SEHNR, CDR2 FQNEAQ (reference sequence). The CDR3 coding sequence is TGTGCCAGCAATCGACAGGGATGGAGCACAGATACGCAGTATTTT. This translates into CASNRQGWSTDTQYF.

The chain couples TRBV4-1 to TRBJ2-7; D is perhaps TRBD2 (6 bases). Trimming cost V 4 bases and J 0 bases, with 13 bases left between them. CDR3 length: 15 residues. Germline CDR1 is MGHRA and CDR2 is YSYEKL. CDR3 DNA sequence: TGCGCCAGCAGCCCCCGGGACTCGAGCTCCTACGAGCAGTACTTC. Its protein product is CASSPRDSSSYEQYF.

J is TRBJ1-2 and V is TRBV5-5; 12 bases match TRBD1. Germline lookup yields CDR1 SGHKS and CDR2 YYEKEE (reference sequence). The CDR3 length is 16 residues. V shed 2 bases, J shed 8 bases, and the junction held 10 bases outside the gene matches. The CDR3 coding sequence is TGTGCCAGCAGCTTCGAACCGGGACAGGGGGCGCGGGGCTACACCTTC. This encodes CASSFEPGQGARGYTF. The variable domain in full, with the rest retrieved from reference TRBV5-5 and TRBJ1-2, is DAGVTQSPTHLIKTRGQQVTLRCSPISGHKSVSWYQQVLGQGPQFIFQYYEKEERGRGNFPDRFSARQFPNYSSELNVNALLLGDSALYLCASSFEPGQGARGYTFGSGTRLTVV.

The chain is built from TRBV11-2 and TRBJ1-3; D unclear. With 5 bases removed from V and 0 bases from J, the gap between germline ends came to 11 bases. The germline gives CDR1 SGHAT, CDR2 FQNNGV. CDR3 length: 15 residues. In DNA, the CDR3 is TGTGCCAGCAGCCCGGACTGGCTCTCTGGAAACACCATATATTTT. It codes for CASSPDWLSGNTIYF.

The chain has TRBV5-5 and TRBJ2-7; 7 bases align to TRBD1. The CDR3 is 12 amino acids. V gave up 4 bases and J gave up 6 bases; unmatched junction bases: 4. CDR1 and CDR2 from the germline V gene are SGHKS and YYEKEE (reference sequence). CDR3 protein: CASSDDRAEQYF. CDR3 DNA: TGTGCCAGCAGCGACGACAGGGCCGAGCAGTACTTC.

In regard to this clone: One junction end does not reproduce the germline sequence, and a read error may be involved. The V call is TRBV7-9, the J call TRBJ1-5; D is uncertain. The CDR3 contains 16 residues. CDR1 SEHNR and CDR2 FQNEAQ come from the germline V gene (reference sequence). Here the CDR3 reads CSSSSWSSRGNQPQHF. DNA of the CDR3: TGTTCCAGCAGCTCCTGGTCGTCCCGGGGCAATCAGCCCCAGCATTTT.

CDR3 region: CASSFGTGGASYPHNEQFF. In DNA, the CDR3 is TGTGCCAGCAGCTTCGGGACAGGGGGCGCTTCCTATCCGCACAATGAGCAGTTCTTC. This rearrangement joins TRBV7-9 to TRBJ2-1; 12 bases match TRBD1. The CDR3 has 19 residues. The germline CDR1 and CDR2 sequences are SEHNR and FQNEAQ (reference sequence). Trimming removed 3 bases from V and 5 bases from J; junction bases left unmatched: 14.

The rearrangement joins TRBV9 to TRBJ2-3, with 7 bases that match TRBD2. CDR1 and CDR2 from the germline V gene are SGDLS and YYNGEE. The CDR3 sequence is 16 residues long. V lost 0 bases to trimming and J lost 0 bases; unmatched junction nucleotides: 4. DNA for the CDR3: TGTGCCAGCAGCGTAGGCGGGGGAACTAGCACAGATACGCAGTATTTT. Its translation: CASSVGGGTSTDTQYF.

The chain links TRBV4-3 to TRBJ2-3; D not resolved. V lost 4 bases, J lost 0 bases, and 8 bases lay in between. The CDR3 contains 14 residues. Germline lookup yields CDR1 LGHNA and CDR2 YSLEER. The CDR3 region has the DNA TGCGCCAGCAGCCTAACGGTTAGCACAGATACGCAGTATTTT. Encoded protein: CASSLTVSTDTQYF.